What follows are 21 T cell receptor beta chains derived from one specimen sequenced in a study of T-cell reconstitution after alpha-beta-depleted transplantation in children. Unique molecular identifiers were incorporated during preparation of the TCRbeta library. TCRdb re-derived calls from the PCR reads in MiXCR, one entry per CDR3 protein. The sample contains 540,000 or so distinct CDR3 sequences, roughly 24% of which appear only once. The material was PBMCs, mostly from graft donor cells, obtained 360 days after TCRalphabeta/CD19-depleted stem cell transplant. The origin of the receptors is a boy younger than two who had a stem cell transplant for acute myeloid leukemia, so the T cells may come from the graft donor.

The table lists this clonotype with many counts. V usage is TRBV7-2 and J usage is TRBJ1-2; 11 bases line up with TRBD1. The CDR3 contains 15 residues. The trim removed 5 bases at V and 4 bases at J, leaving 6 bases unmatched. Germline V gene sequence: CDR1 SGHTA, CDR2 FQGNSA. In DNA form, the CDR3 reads TGTGCCAGCAGCCCAGGACAGGGGGCGCGCTATGGCTACACCTTC. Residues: CASSPGQGARYGYTF.

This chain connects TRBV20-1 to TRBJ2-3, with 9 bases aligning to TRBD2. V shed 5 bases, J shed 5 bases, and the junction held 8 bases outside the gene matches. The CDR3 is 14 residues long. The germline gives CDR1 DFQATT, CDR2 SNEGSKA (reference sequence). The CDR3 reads CSAPRVAGVDTQYF. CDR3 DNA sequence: TGCAGTGCTCCGAGGGTAGCGGGGGTAGATACGCAGTATTTT.

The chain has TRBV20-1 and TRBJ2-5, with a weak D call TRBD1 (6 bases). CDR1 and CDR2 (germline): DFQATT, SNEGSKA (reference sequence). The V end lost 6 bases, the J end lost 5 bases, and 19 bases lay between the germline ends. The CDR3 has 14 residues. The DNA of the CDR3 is TGCAGTGCAGCAATCGGACAGTCTCGGGAGACCCAGTACTTC. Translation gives CSAAIGQSRETQYF.

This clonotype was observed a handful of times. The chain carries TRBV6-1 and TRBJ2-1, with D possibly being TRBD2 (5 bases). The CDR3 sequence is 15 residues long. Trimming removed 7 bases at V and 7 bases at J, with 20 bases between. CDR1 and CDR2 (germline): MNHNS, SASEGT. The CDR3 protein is CASTEGRVSLNEQFF. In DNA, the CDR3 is TGTGCCAGCACCGAGGGAAGGGTCTCCTTGAATGAGCAGTTCTTC.

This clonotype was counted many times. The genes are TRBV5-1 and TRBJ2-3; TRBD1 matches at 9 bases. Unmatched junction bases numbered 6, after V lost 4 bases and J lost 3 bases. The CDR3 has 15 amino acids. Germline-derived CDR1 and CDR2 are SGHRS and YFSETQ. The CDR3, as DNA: TGCGCCAGCAGCAAGACAGGGGGTAGAACAGATACGCAGTATTTT. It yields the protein CASSKTGGRTDTQYF.

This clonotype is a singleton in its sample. The CDR3 loop is CASSKVRDRGFLAKNIQYF. The CDR3 nucleotides are TGTGCCAGCAGCAAAGTCCGGGACAGGGGATTTTTAGCCAAAAACATTCAGTACTTC. The V call is TRBV21-1, the J call TRBJ2-4; TRBD1 is the table's D call and was not checked against the DNA. TRBV21-1 is flagged as a pseudogene. The CDR3 contains 19 residues.

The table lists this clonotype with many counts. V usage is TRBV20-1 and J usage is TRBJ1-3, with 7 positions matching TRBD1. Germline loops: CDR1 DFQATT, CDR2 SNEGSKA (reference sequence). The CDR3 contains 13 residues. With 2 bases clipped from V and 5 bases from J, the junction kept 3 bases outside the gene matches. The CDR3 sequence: CSARPTGRNTIYF. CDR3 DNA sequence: TGCAGTGCTAGACCGACAGGGAGAAACACCATATATTTT.

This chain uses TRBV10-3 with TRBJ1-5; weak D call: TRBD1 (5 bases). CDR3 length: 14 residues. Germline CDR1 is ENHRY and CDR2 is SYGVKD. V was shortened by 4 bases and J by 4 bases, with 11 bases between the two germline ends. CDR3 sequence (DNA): TGTGCCATCAGTGGGGACTCTAATAATCAGCCCCAGCATTTT. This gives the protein CAISGDSNNQPQHF.

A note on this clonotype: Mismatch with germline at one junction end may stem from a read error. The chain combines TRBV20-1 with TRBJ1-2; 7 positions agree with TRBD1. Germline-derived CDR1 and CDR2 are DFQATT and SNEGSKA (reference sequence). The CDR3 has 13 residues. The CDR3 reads CSARETGSYGYTF. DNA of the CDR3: TGCAGTGCTCGAGAGACAGGGAGCTATGGCTACACCTTC.

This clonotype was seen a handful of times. CDR3 protein: CASSLSGHRLYEQYV. CDR3 DNA: TGTGCCAGCAGTTTATCGGGACACCGCCTTTACGAGCAGTACGTC. The genes are TRBV28 and TRBJ2-7; possible D gene TRBD1, 6 bases. Trimming took 1 base from V and 4 from J, leaving 14 bases between them. Germline V CDR1 and CDR2: MDHEN, SYDVKM. This CDR3 spans 15 amino acids.

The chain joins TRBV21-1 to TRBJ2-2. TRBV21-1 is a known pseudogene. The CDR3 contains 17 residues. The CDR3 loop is CASSKVVDTFSTGELFF. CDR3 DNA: TGTGCCAGCAGCAAAGTGGTTGACACATTTAGTACCGGGGAGCTGTTTTTT.

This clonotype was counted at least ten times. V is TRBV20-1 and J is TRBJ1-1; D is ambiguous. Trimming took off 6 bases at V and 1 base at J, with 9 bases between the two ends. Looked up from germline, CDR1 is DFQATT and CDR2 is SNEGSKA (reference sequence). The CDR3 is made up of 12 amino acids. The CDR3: CSADGRNTEAFF. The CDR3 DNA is TGCAGTGCAGACGGGAGGAACACTGAAGCTTTCTTT.

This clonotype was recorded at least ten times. The CDR3 sequence: CASSRHGFYNEQFF. The DNA for the CDR3 is TGTGCCAGCAGTCGACATGGGTTCTACAATGAGCAGTTCTTC. V usage is TRBV12-3 or TRBV12-4 and J usage is TRBJ2-1; no definite D call. Trimming removed 5 bases at V and 3 bases at J, with 11 bases between. The CDR3 is made up of 14 amino acids.

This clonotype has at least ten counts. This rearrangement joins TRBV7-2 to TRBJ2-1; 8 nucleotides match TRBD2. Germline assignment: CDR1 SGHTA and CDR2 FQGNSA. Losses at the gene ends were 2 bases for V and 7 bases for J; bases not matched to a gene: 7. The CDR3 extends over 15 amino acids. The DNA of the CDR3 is TGTGCCAGCAGCTTACTGCCGGGGGGGATGAATGAGCAGTTCTTC. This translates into CASSLLPGGMNEQFF.

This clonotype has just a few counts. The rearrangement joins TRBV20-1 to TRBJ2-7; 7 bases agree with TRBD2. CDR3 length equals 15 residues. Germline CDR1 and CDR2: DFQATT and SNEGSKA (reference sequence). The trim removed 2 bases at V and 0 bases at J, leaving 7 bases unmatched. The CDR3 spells CSARRLAWYSYEQYV. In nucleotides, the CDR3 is TGCAGTGCTAGACGACTAGCTTGGTACTCCTACGAGCAGTACGTC.

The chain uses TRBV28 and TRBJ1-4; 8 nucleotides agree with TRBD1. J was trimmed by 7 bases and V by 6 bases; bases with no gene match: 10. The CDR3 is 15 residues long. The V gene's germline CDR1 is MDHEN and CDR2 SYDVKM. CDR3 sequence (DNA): TGTGCCAGCAGATCAACAGGGGGACGTGGTGAAAAACTGTTTTTT. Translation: CASRSTGGRGEKLFF. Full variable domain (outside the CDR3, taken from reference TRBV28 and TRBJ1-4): DVKVTQSSRYLVKRTGEKVFLECVQDMDHENMFWYRQDPGLGLRLIYFSYDVKMKEKGDIPEGYSVSREKKERFSLILESASTNQTSMYLCASRSTGGRGEKLFFGSGTQLSVL.

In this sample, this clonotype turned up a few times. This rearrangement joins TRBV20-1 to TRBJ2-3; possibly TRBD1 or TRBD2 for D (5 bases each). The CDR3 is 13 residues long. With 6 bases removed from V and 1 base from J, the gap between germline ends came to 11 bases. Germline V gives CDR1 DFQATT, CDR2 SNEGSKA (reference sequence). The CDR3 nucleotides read TGCAGTGCCCGGGGCTACCGCACAGATACGCAGTATTTT. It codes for CSARGYRTDTQYF.

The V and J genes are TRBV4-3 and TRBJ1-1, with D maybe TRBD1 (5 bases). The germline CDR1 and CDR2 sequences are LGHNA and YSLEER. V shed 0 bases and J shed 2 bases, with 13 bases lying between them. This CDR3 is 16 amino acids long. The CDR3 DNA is TGCGCCAGCAGCCAAGATTGGAGGGGCCCTAACACTGAAGCTTTCTTT. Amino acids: CASSQDWRGPNTEAFF.

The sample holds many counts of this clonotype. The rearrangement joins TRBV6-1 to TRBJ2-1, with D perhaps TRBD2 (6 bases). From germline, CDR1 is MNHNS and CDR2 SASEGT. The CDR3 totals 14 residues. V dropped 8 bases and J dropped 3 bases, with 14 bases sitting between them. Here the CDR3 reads CASGGIAYYNEQFF. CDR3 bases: TGTGCCAGCGGCGGGATTGCCTACTACAATGAGCAGTTCTTC.

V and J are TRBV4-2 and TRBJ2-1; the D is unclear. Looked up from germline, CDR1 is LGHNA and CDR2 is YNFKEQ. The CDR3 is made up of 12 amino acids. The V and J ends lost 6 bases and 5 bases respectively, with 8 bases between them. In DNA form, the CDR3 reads TGTGCCAGCAGTAGACTTGACAATGAGCAGTTCTTC. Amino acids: CASSRLDNEQFF.

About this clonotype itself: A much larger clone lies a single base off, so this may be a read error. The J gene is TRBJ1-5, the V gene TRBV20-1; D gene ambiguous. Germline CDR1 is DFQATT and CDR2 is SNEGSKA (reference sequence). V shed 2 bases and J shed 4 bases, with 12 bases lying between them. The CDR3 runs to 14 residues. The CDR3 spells CSARRRYRNQPQHF. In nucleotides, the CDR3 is TGCAGTGCTAGACGCCGATATAGGAATCAGCCCCAGCATTTT.